One TCR beta chain is described in this entry. The junction differs from germline at one of its ends, possibly a read error. With 60 Vbeta and 13 Jbeta primers, the PCR was carried out. Sequencing used immunoSEQ multiplex PCR; TCRdb keeps in-frame clones, though not all of them. Seen here are about 38,000 clones, 80% to 90% observed once, and the top ten hold approximately 10%. Germline CDR1 is SEHNR and CDR2 is FQNEAQ (reference sequence). The CDR3 loop spans 16 amino acids. This sample is part of a study of cytomegalovirus exposure and HLA in healthy donors. The clonotype was recovered from a woman aged 40 to 55 in good health and CMV-seropositive. The material sequenced was PBMCs. The chain joins TRBV7-9 to TRBJ2-1; 7 bases are shared with TRBD2. The CDR3 reads CSSSPPGGSSYNEQFF. The CDR3 nucleotides are TGTTCCAGCAGCCCCCCCGGGGGGAGCTCCTACAATGAGCAGTTCTTC.